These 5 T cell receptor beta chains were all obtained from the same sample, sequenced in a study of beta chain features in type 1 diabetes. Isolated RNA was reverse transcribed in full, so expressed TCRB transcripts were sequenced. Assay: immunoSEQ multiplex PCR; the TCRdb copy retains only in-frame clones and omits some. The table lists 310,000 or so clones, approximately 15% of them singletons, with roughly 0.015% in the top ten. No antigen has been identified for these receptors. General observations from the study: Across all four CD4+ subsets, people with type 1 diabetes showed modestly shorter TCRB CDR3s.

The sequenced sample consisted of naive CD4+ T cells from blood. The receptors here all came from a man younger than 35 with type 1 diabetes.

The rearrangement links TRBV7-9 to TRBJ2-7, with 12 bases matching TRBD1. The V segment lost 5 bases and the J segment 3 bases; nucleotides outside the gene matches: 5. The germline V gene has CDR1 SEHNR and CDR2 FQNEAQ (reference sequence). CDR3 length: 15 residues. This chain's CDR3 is CASSGTGGPFYEQYF. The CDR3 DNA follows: TGTGCCAGCAGCGGGACAGGGGGCCCCTTCTACGAGCAGTACTTC. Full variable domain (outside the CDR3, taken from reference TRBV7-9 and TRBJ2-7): DTGVSQNPRHKITKRGQNVTFRCDPISEHNRLYWYRQTLGQGPEFLTYFQNEAQLEKSRLLSDRFSAERPKGSFSTLEIQRTEQGDSAMYLCASSGTGGPFYEQYFGPGTRLTVT.

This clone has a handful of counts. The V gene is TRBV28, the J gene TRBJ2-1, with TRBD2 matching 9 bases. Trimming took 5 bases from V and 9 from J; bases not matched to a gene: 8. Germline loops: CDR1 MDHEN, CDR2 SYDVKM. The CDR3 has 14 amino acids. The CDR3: CASSPRAGGGEQFF. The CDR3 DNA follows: TGTGCCAGCAGTCCCCGAGCGGGAGGTGGTGAGCAGTTCTTC.

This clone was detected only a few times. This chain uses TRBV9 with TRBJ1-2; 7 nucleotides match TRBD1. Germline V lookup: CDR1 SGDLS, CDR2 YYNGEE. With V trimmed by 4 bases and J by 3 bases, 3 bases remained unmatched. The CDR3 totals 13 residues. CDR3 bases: TGTGCCAGCAGCCTTGACAGGGACTATGGCTACACCTTC. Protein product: CASSLDRDYGYTF.

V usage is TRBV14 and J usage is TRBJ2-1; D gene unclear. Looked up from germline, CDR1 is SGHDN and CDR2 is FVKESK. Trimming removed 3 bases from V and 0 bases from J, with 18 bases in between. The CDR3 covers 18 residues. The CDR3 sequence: CASSHVMGVARSYNEQFF. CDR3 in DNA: TGTGCCAGCAGCCACGTAATGGGCGTGGCCCGCTCCTACAATGAGCAGTTCTTC. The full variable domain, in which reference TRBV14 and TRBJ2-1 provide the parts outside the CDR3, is EAGVTQFPSHSVIEKGQTVTLRCDPISGHDNLYWYRRVMGKEIKFLLHFVKESKQDESGMPNNRFLAERTGGTYSTLKVQPAELEDSGVYFCASSHVMGVARSYNEQFFGPGTRLTVL.

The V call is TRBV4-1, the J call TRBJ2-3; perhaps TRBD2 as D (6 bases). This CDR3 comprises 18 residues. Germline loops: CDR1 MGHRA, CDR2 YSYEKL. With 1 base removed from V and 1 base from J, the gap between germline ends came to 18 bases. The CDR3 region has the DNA TGCGCCAGCAGCCAAGTCGGACGGGAGAAGGGTGGCACAGATACGCAGTATTTT. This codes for CASSQVGREKGGTDTQYF.